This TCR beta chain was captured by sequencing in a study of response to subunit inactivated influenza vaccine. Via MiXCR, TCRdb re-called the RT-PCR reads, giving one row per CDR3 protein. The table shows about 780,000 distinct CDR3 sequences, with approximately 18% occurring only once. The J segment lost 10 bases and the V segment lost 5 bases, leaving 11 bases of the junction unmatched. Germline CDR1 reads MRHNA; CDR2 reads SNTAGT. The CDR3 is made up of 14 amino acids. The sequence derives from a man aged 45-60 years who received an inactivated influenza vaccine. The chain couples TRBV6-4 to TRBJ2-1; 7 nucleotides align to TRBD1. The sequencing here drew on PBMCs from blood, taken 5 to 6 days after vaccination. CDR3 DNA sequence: TGTGCCAGCAGTACAGGGGTAGCCACCGGAGAGCAGTTCTTC. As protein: CASSTGVATGEQFF.